The T cell receptor beta chain under discussion was sequenced for a study of T-cell memory formation after mild COVID-19. Findings and limits, study-wide: Clones that contracted clustered mainly in CM and EM if CD4+ and in EMRA if CD8+. Nothing confirmed that second-wave clones peaking on day 37 were specific for SARS-CoV-2. Whereas later expanders leaned CD4+, clones contracting day 15 to 85 showed a balanced CD4/CD8 makeup.

The CDR3 runs 21 residues. J lost 4 bases, V lost 5 bases, and 21 bases had no gene match. CDR1 and CDR2 (germline): SGHVS, FNYEAQ. MiXCR, applied by TCRdb to the 5' RACE reads, yields one record per CDR3 protein. The data contain 450,000 or so distinct CDR3 sequences, more than 20% of them singletons. This clonotype was seen more than once but under ten times. The antigen remains unidentified. The V call is TRBV7-6, the J call TRBJ2-1; 12 positions match TRBD1. The TCR comes from an adult woman who had mild COVID-19 (a few samples of this study predate the infection). Cell type and time point are not known. The material sequenced was PBMCs or a T cell subset sorted from them (not recorded which). CDR3 sequence: CASSAPLLPGQGARGYNEQFF. The CDR3 DNA reads as TGTGCCAGCAGCGCCCCACTCCTACCGGGACAGGGGGCGCGAGGGTACAATGAGCAGTTCTTC. Variable domain in full (rest from reference TRBV7-6 and TRBJ2-1): GAGVSQSPRYKVTKRGQDVALRCDPISGHVSLYWYRQALGQGPEFLTYFNYEAQQDKSGLPNDRFSAERPEGSISTLTIQRTEQRDSAMYRCASSAPLLPGQGARGYNEQFFGPGTRLTVL.